One sample yielded the 4 T cell receptor beta chains listed below, sequenced in a study of cytomegalovirus exposure and HLA in healthy donors. The study ran its PCR with 60 Vbeta and 13 Jbeta primers. The data were produced by immunoSEQ multiplex PCR, yet TCRdb's version contains in-frame clones alone and is incomplete. The sample lists 150,000 to 200,000 clones; roughly 80% were seen once. The sequencing sample was made of PBMCs. Receptor source: a man younger than 35 in good health and CMV-seropositive.

The J gene is TRBJ2-7, the V gene TRBV7-2; 11 bases are a match to TRBD2. The germline V gene has CDR1 SGHTA and CDR2 FQGNSA. Trimming at V came to 5 bases and at J to 5 bases, leaving 17 bases not matched to a gene. The CDR3 is 18 residues long. CDR3 sequence (DNA): TGTGCCAGCAGCCCTGGACTAGCGGGCCTCGGTTTTCGCCACGAGCAGTACTTC. Its translation: CASSPGLAGLGFRHEQYF.

The V gene is TRBV29-1, the J gene TRBJ1-2; D call uncertain. The CDR3 consists of 12 residues. Germline V gives CDR1 SQVTM, CDR2 ANQGSEA. V was shortened by 3 bases and J by 2 bases, with 7 bases between the two germline ends. CDR3 region: CSVEATNYGYTF. The CDR3 DNA reads as TGCAGCGTTGAGGCCACGAACTATGGCTACACCTTC.

The V gene is TRBV29-1, the J gene TRBJ1-3; D gene ambiguous. The CDR3 loop spans 12 amino acids. In germline, CDR1 is SQVTM, CDR2 ANQGSEA. V shed 3 bases and J shed 7 bases, with 10 bases lying between them. DNA of the CDR3: TGCAGCGTTGAGTTTCCCGGGAACACCATATATTTT. Its translation: CSVEFPGNTIYF.

CDR3 DNA: TGTGCCAGCAGCTTACAGGGACAGGGGGCGGAAAAACTGTTTTTT. This sequence encodes CASSLQGQGAEKLFF. V is TRBV7-8 and J is TRBJ1-4; 12 bases agree with TRBD1. The CDR3 length is 15 residues. Germline CDR1 is SGHVS and CDR2 is FQNEAQ. V shed 2 bases, J shed 8 bases, and the junction held 3 bases outside the gene matches. Using reference TRBV7-8 and TRBJ1-4 for the parts outside the CDR3, the full variable domain is GAGVSQSPRYKVAKRGQDVALRCDPISGHVSLFWYQQALGQGPEFLTYFQNEAQLDKSGLPSDRFFAERPEGSVSTLKIQRTQQEDSAVYLCASSLQGQGAEKLFFGSGTQLSVL.